Shown below are 13 T cell receptor beta chains from a single sample sequenced in a study of blood T cell repertoires in COVID-19. Here immunoSEQ multiplex PCR was the method, and the copy in TCRdb shows in-frame clones only, minus some. The sample contains more than 95,000 clones, more than 80% of which appear only once. The specimen sequenced was peripheral blood. The receptors originated from a woman aged 70-85 years with acute or convalescent COVID-19.

V and J are TRBV3-1 (or the pseudogene TRBV3-2) and TRBJ1-3; D uncertain. Germline V lookup: CDR1 LGHDT, CDR2 YNNKEL (reference sequence). V was clipped by 4 bases and J by 2 bases, with 3 bases between them. CDR3 length equals 12 residues. The CDR3 region has the DNA TGTGCCAGCAGCCCCGCTGGAAACACCATATATTTT. It translates to CASSPAGNTIYF.

This sequence joins TRBV5-4 and TRBJ1-2, with D possibly matching TRBD1 (5 bases). With 3 bases removed from V and 5 bases from J, the gap between germline ends came to 17 bases. The CDR3 contains 15 residues. Germline-derived CDR1 and CDR2 are SGHNT and YYREEE (reference sequence). The CDR3 bases are TGTGCCAGCAGCTCCCCTAGGTCGGGGGTGTATGGCTACACCTTC. Residues: CASSSPRSGVYGYTF.

This chain links TRBV2 with TRBJ1-1; 7 bases match TRBD1. Germline V gene data show CDR1 as SNHLY and CDR2 as FYNNEI. The CDR3 covers 10 residues. The ends lost 6 bases at V and 11 bases at J; junction bases unmatched: 3. Written as DNA, the CDR3 is TGTGCCAGCAGACAGGGGTATGCTTTCTTT. As protein: CASRQGYAFF.

V gene TRBV6-6 combines with J gene TRBJ1-2; 7 nucleotides line up with TRBD1. CDR3 size: 14 residues. CDR1 MNHNY and CDR2 SVGAGI come from the germline V gene (reference sequence). With V trimmed by 3 bases and J by 2 bases, 3 bases remained unmatched. The CDR3 nucleotides read TGTGCCAGCAGTTATCCAGGGGGGAACTATGGCTACACCTTC. Translating it yields CASSYPGGNYGYTF.

The J gene is TRBJ2-7, the V gene TRBV20-1; tentative D call: TRBD2 (5 bases). Looked up from germline, CDR1 is DFQATT and CDR2 is SNEGSKA (reference sequence). V lost 3 bases to trimming and J lost 0 bases, with 12 bases between them. CDR3 length: 14 residues. The CDR3: CSASDYSPSYEQYF. The CDR3 DNA is TGCAGTGCTAGTGACTACTCTCCCTCCTACGAGCAGTACTTC.

This chain joins TRBV20-1 and TRBJ1-1; D is uncertain. In germline, CDR1 is DFQATT, CDR2 SNEGSKA (reference sequence). There are 11 residues in the CDR3. Trimming shortened V by 6 bases and J by 5 bases, and 10 bases separated the two germline ends. This CDR3 is CSAKYFTEAFF. Written as DNA, the CDR3 is TGCAGTGCCAAATACTTTACTGAAGCTTTCTTT.

The V and J genes are TRBV12-3 or TRBV12-4 and TRBJ2-5, with D perhaps matching TRBD2 (6 bases). The CDR3 is 13 residues long. Trimming stripped 3 bases from V and 5 bases from J, with 10 bases between. CDR3: CASSFAGRETQYF. The CDR3 DNA follows: TGTGCCAGCAGTTTTGCGGGAAGGGAGACCCAGTACTTC.

The V call is TRBV18, the J call TRBJ2-3, with 10 nucleotides matching TRBD2. Germline V gene lookup returns CDR1 KGHSH and CDR2 LQKENI. V lost 5 bases and J lost 1; bases outside the gene matches: 9. This CDR3 has 17 residues. The CDR3, as DNA: TGTGCCAGCTCAAGCAAAACCGGGACTAGCGGCACAGATACGCAGTATTTT. It is translated as CASSSKTGTSGTDTQYF.

The genes are TRBV5-1 and TRBJ2-1, with 10 bases aligning to TRBD2. J lost 6 bases, V lost 2 bases, and 5 bases had no gene match. Germline V gene data show CDR1 as SGHRS and CDR2 as YFSETQ. The CDR3 is made up of 15 amino acids. CDR3 sequence (DNA): TGCGCCAGCAGCTTCCGGCTAGCGGGAGCCAATGAGCAGTTCTTC. Translated, it gives CASSFRLAGANEQFF.

The DNA for the CDR3 is TGTGCCAGCGGCCCGGACAGGCCTGTTGCCGGGGAGCTGTTTTTT. This codes for CASGPDRPVAGELFF. The chain is built from TRBV28 and TRBJ2-2, with 7 bases that match TRBD1. This CDR3 comprises 15 residues. Germline assignment: CDR1 MDHEN and CDR2 SYDVKM. The V segment lost 8 bases and the J segment 6 bases; nucleotides outside the gene matches: 12.

V usage is TRBV7-2 and J usage is TRBJ1-2; 10 bases line up with TRBD1. J gave up 4 bases and V 5 bases, and 10 bases lay outside the gene matches. This CDR3 is built from 16 residues. Germline loops: CDR1 SGHTA, CDR2 FQGNSA. In DNA, the CDR3 is TGTGCCAGCAGCCTCGGGACAGGGGTATCGGGCTATGGCTACACCTTC. Its translation is CASSLGTGVSGYGYTF.

J is TRBJ1-2 and V is TRBV7-8, with D hard to call. V was trimmed by 4 bases and J by 7 bases, leaving 10 bases between them. CDR3 length: 12 amino acids. The germline gives CDR1 SGHVS, CDR2 FQNEAQ. The CDR3 nucleotides are TGTGCCAGCAGCTCCCACCGAGGTGGCTACACCTTC. Encoded protein: CASSSHRGGYTF. Full variable domain (rest looked up from reference TRBV7-8 and TRBJ1-2): GAGVSQSPRYKVAKRGQDVALRCDPISGHVSLFWYQQALGQGPEFLTYFQNEAQLDKSGLPSDRFFAERPEGSVSTLKIQRTQQEDSAVYLCASSSHRGGYTFGSGTRLTVV.

The chain is built from TRBV6-5 and TRBJ1-2, with 7 bases fitting TRBD1. Germline CDR1 MNHEY, CDR2 SVGAGI. This CDR3 comprises 14 residues. J lost 0 bases, V lost 7 bases, and 5 bases had no gene match. CDR3 sequence: CASTQGVSNYGYTF. CDR3 bases: TGTGCCAGCACCCAGGGGGTGTCTAACTATGGCTACACCTTC.